Presented here are 30 T cell receptor beta chains from one specimen sequenced in a study of long-term antiretroviral therapy in people with HIV. An immunoSEQ assay, version v3.0, was performed at survey level. This table comes from immunoSEQ multiplex PCR, and its TCRdb copy is limited to in-frame clones, with some not included. The sample lists 25,000 to 35,000 clones; roughly 96% were seen once. Sequenced material: unsorted PBMCs, taken roughly 6.2 years after starting antiretroviral therapy. Source of these receptors: a man aged 30 to 45 with HIV.

The J gene is TRBJ1-1, the V gene TRBV7-6; no firm D call. This CDR3 region has 12 residues. V was trimmed by 6 bases and J by 0 bases, leaving 5 bases between them. Germline V gene lookup returns CDR1 SGHVS and CDR2 FNYEAQ. The CDR3 spells CASSRLNTEAFF. CDR3 DNA sequence: TGTGCCAGCAGTCGTTTGAACACTGAAGCTTTCTTT.

The chain is built from TRBV5-4 and TRBJ1-4; TRBD1 might be the D (6 bases). Germline CDR1 and CDR2: SGHNT and YYREEE (reference sequence). The CDR3 loop spans 15 amino acids. V gave up 0 bases and J gave up 3 bases, with 9 bases separating them. For the CDR3, the DNA is TGTGCCAGCAGCTTGGGGGGGGCACCTAATGAAAAACTGTTTTTT. Translated: CASSLGGAPNEKLFF.

This chain joins TRBV19 and TRBJ2-7; a possible D gene is TRBD2 (6 bases). Germline V lookup: CDR1 LNHDA, CDR2 SQIVND (reference sequence). The CDR3 covers 15 residues. V was clipped by 9 bases and J by 3 bases, with 21 bases between them. CDR3 region: CARRRGRSQSYEQYF. The CDR3 DNA follows: TGTGCCAGAAGGCGTGGGAGGTCCCAAAGCTACGAGCAGTACTTC.

The count of this clone is one. The rearrangement joins TRBV23-1 to TRBJ1-1; D uncertain. TRBV23-1 is recorded as an ORF, its role being uncertain. Trimming cost V 0 bases and J 0 bases, with 8 bases left between them. The CDR3 totals 15 residues. The CDR3: CASSQSNSLNTEAFF. The CDR3 region has the DNA TGCGCCAGCAGTCAATCGAACAGCCTGAACACTGAAGCTTTCTTT.

The CDR3 bases are TGTGCCAGCAGCTTGAACGGATTCTACGAGCAGTACTTC. It codes for CASSLNGFYEQYF. The rearrangement links TRBV5-4 to TRBJ2-7; D gene uncertain. V gave up 1 base and J gave up 3 bases, with 8 bases separating them. The V gene's germline CDR1 is SGHNT and CDR2 YYREEE (reference sequence). The CDR3 extends over 13 amino acids.

The chain is built from TRBV21-1 and TRBJ1-5; no DNA check was done on the table's D call, TRBD1. TRBV21-1 is termed a pseudogene. This CDR3 is built from 17 residues. CDR3 in DNA: TGTGCCAGCAGCTTACGCTCCGGGACAGGAGACAATCAGCCCCAGCATTTT. Translating gives CASSLRSGTGDNQPQHF.

The rearrangement links TRBV9 to TRBJ2-4, with TRBD2 matching 11 bases. Trimming at V came to 0 bases and at J to 5 bases, leaving 4 bases not matched to a gene. The CDR3 covers 16 residues. CDR1 is SGDLS, CDR2 YYNGEE, per germline. Written as DNA, the CDR3 is TGTGCCAGCAGCGTAGGTAGTAGCGGGGGGGAAAACATTCAGTACTTC. This encodes CASSVGSSGGENIQYF.

CDR3 loop: CASSLGPGELFF. The CDR3 nucleotides read TGTGCCAGCAGTTTGGGGCCCGGGGAGCTGTTTTTT. The chain links TRBV28 to TRBJ2-2; D may be TRBD1 (5 bases). CDR1 is MDHEN and CDR2 is SYDVKM in the germline V gene. CDR3 length equals 12 residues. Trimming removed 3 bases from V and 6 bases from J, with 5 bases in between.

This rearrangement joins TRBV13 to TRBJ1-5; TRBD1 agrees at 8 bases. CDR1 PRHDT and CDR2 FYEKMQ come from the germline V gene (reference sequence). J lost 7 bases, V lost 0 bases, and 5 bases had no gene match. The CDR3 extends over 15 amino acids. The CDR3 spells CASSLGAAGGQPQHF. DNA for the CDR3: TGTGCCAGCAGCTTAGGTGCGGCAGGGGGCCAGCCCCAGCATTTT.

This chain uses TRBV18 with TRBJ1-1; D unclear. The CDR3 consists of 15 residues. The V end lost 2 bases, the J end lost 0 bases, and 10 bases lay between the germline ends. The germline CDR1 and CDR2 sequences are KGHSH and LQKENI. CDR3 region: CASSPAGAMNTEAFF. The CDR3 bases are TGTGCCAGCTCACCAGCAGGAGCAATGAACACTGAAGCTTTCTTT.

The chain links TRBV7-9 to TRBJ2-5; 7 bases match TRBD2. Looked up from germline, CDR1 is SEHNR and CDR2 is FQNEAQ (reference sequence). V shed 8 bases, J shed 7 bases, and the junction held 7 bases outside the gene matches. The length of the CDR3 is 12 residues. Here the CDR3 DNA reads TGTGCCAGCGGGGCGGGGGTCATGACCCAGTACTTC. This encodes CASGAGVMTQYF.

V usage is TRBV30 and J usage is TRBJ1-2; 7 bases agree with TRBD1. Germline CDR1 GTSNPN, CDR2 SVGIG (reference sequence). V dropped 6 bases and J dropped 5; count of bases not matched to a gene: 15. This CDR3 is 15 amino acids long. In DNA, the CDR3 is TGTGCCTGCCCACGGGACAGTTCCCACCGGTATGGCTACACCTTC. This translates into CACPRDSSHRYGYTF.

V usage is TRBV2 and J usage is TRBJ2-3; TRBD2 matches at 10 bases. The CDR3 spans 14 residues. Germline CDR1 and CDR2: SNHLY and FYNNEI. V shed 6 bases and J 3 bases; nucleotides not matched to a gene: 3. CDR3 loop: CASRTSGSTDTQYF. The CDR3 coding sequence is TGTGCCAGCAGGACTAGCGGGTCGACAGATACGCAGTATTTT.

This chain uses TRBV27 with TRBJ1-1, with TRBD1 matching over 9 bases. CDR1 MNHEY and CDR2 SMNVEV come from the germline V gene (reference sequence). The CDR3 contains 13 residues. Unmatched junction bases numbered 5, after V lost 7 bases and J lost 5 bases. CDR3 in DNA: TGTGCCAGCACCGTGACAGGGGGGACTGAAGCTTTCTTT. Amino acids: CASTVTGGTEAFF.

CDR3 residues: CASSLGTLAGGSTRHEQYF. DNA for the CDR3: TGTGCCAGCAGCCTAGGGACGCTAGCGGGGGGATCCACCCGCCACGAGCAGTACTTC. The chain links TRBV7-2 to TRBJ2-7; the match to TRBD2 covers 11 bases. CDR3 size: 19 residues. Unmatched junction bases numbered 20, after V lost 5 bases and J lost 5 bases. Germline loops: CDR1 SGHTA, CDR2 FQGNSA.

In DNA form, the CDR3 reads TGTGCCAGCAGTGCCCAGGGGGGTAAAAACATTCAGTACTTC. Protein sequence: CASSAQGGKNIQYF. V is TRBV2 and J is TRBJ2-4, with a possible D match to TRBD1 (7 bases). Germline V CDR1 and CDR2: SNHLY, FYNNEI. The CDR3 spans 14 residues. Trimming cost V 4 bases and J 4 bases, with 11 bases left between them.

This chain links TRBV4-1 with TRBJ1-4, with D tentatively TRBD1 (5 bases). This CDR3 is 15 amino acids long. V lost 4 bases, J lost 0 bases, and 9 bases lay in between. Per the germline V gene, CDR1 is MGHRA and CDR2 is YSYEKL. The CDR3 DNA reads as TGCGCCAGCAGCCGTCCGGGGGCAACTAATGAAAAACTGTTTTTT. As protein: CASSRPGATNEKLFF.

The CDR3 DNA is TGTGCCAGCAGCACCGAAAAGGGCGAGCAGTACTTC. Encoded protein: CASSTEKGEQYF. The chain couples TRBV7-9 to TRBJ2-7; D is ambiguous. Trimming pared 5 bases from V and 6 bases from J, leaving 11 bases between. Per the germline V gene, CDR1 is SEHNR and CDR2 is FQNEAQ (reference sequence). The CDR3 totals 12 residues.

The chain is built from TRBV19 and TRBJ1-1, with D unclear. Between the trimmed V and J ends, which lost 4 bases and 5 bases, there was a span of 11 bases. This CDR3 comprises 13 residues. Germline CDR1 is LNHDA and CDR2 is SQIVND (reference sequence). The CDR3, as DNA: TGTGCCAGTAGTAGCCACTCCGGGACTGAAGCTTTCTTT. Amino acid sequence: CASSSHSGTEAFF.

The chain recombines TRBV7-3 with TRBJ2-3; 8 bases are a match to TRBD1. J gave up 8 bases and V 5 bases, and 9 bases lay outside the gene matches. Looked up from germline, CDR1 is SGHTA and CDR2 is FQGTGA. The CDR3 is made up of 14 amino acids. This CDR3 is CASSVGQEGVTQYF. The CDR3 coding sequence is TGTGCCAGCAGCGTGGGACAGGAAGGGGTTACGCAGTATTTT.

V is TRBV14 and J is TRBJ1-2, with TRBD1 matching 10 bases. The CDR3 spans 15 residues. J was trimmed by 4 bases and V by 3 bases; bases with no gene match: 5. Germline loops: CDR1 SGHDN, CDR2 FVKESK. DNA for the CDR3: TGTGCCAGCAGCCATACCGGGACAGGGGCCTATGGCTACACCTTC. The encoded protein is CASSHTGTGAYGYTF.

The chain links TRBV7-8 to TRBJ1-5; 8 nucleotides line up with TRBD1. Germline V gene sequence: CDR1 SGHVS, CDR2 FQNEAQ. The CDR3 contains 16 residues. V lost 5 bases and J lost 3; bases outside the gene matches: 9. The CDR3 region has the DNA TGTGCCAGCAGCCCGTCAGGGGGCTCGTACAATCAGCCCCAGCATTTT. Amino acid sequence: CASSPSGGSYNQPQHF.

The chain carries TRBV5-1 and TRBJ2-3; D possibly corresponds to TRBD2 (6 bases). The CDR3 covers 15 residues. In germline, CDR1 is SGHRS, CDR2 YFSETQ. The V end was cut by 2 bases, the J end by 0 bases, with 10 bases between. This CDR3 is CASSFRGTSTDTQYF. DNA of the CDR3: TGCGCCAGCAGCTTCCGGGGGACTAGCACAGATACGCAGTATTTT.

The gene calls are TRBV19 and TRBJ1-5; no definite D call. The CDR3 extends over 13 amino acids. V lost 3 bases and J lost 7, with 10 bases in between. Germline V CDR1 and CDR2: LNHDA, SQIVND (reference sequence). The CDR3 spells CASSMGMDQPQHF. The CDR3 coding sequence is TGTGCCAGTAGTATGGGCATGGACCAGCCCCAGCATTTT.

The chain recombines TRBV9 with TRBJ1-2, with a possible D match to TRBD1 (5 bases). This CDR3 has 18 amino acids. Germline V gene lookup returns CDR1 SGDLS and CDR2 YYNGEE. Trimming stripped 0 bases from V and 3 bases from J, with 21 bases between. The CDR3 reads CASSVGFGATERDYGYTF. The CDR3 DNA follows: TGTGCCAGCAGCGTAGGGTTTGGAGCGACAGAAAGGGACTATGGCTACACCTTC. The full variable domain, rest sourced from reference TRBV9 and TRBJ1-2, is DSGVTQTPKHLITATGQRVTLRCSPRSGDLSVYWYQQSLDQGLQFLIQYYNGEERAKGNILERFSAQQFPDLHSELNLSSLELGDSALYFCASSVGFGATERDYGYTFGSGTRLTVV.

This chain links TRBV6-5 with TRBJ2-7; the D call may be TRBD1 or TRBD2 (6 bases each). The length of the CDR3 is 15 residues. Germline V gene lookup returns CDR1 MNHEY and CDR2 SVGAGI. The V end lost 5 bases, the J end lost 1 base, and 15 bases lay between the germline ends. For the CDR3, the DNA is TGTGCCAGCAGTCCGCCTCGAGGGGGGTCCTACGAGCAGTACTTC. Its translation: CASSPPRGGSYEQYF.

The chain links TRBV5-6 to TRBJ2-1; TRBD1 or TRBD2 may be the D gene (6 bases each). The CDR3 length is 15 residues. Trimming cost V 6 bases and J 4 bases, with 17 bases left between them. Germline CDR1 is SGHDT and CDR2 is YYEEEE. The CDR3 region has the DNA TGTGCCAGCACCGGGGGCAGTTTGGGGTACAATGAGCAGTTCTTC. Translating it yields CASTGGSLGYNEQFF.

This chain links TRBV30 with TRBJ1-3; D gene ambiguous. Trimming removed 4 bases at V and 4 bases at J, with 14 bases between. Germline V gene data show CDR1 as GTSNPN and CDR2 as SVGIG (reference sequence). The CDR3 extends over 14 amino acids. In nucleotides, the CDR3 is TGTGCCTGGACTACTCGGGTGCGCGGAAACACCATATATTTT. Residues: CAWTTRVRGNTIYF.

The chain joins TRBV19 to TRBJ2-3, with 12 bases identical to TRBD2. V trimming: 6 bases; J trimming: 7 bases; junction bases outside the gene matches: 11. CDR1 is LNHDA and CDR2 is SQIVND in the germline V gene (reference sequence). The CDR3 is 16 amino acids. The CDR3 is CASSRTSGVGIHTQYF. Here the CDR3 DNA reads TGTGCCAGTAGCCGGACTAGCGGGGTGGGGATTCATACGCAGTATTTT.

This rearrangement joins TRBV29-1 to TRBJ2-1; 9 bases are a match to TRBD2. Germline V lookup: CDR1 SQVTM, CDR2 ANQGSEA. The CDR3 runs 11 residues. V was pared by 8 bases and J by 9 bases, with 5 bases of the junction left unmatched. The DNA for the CDR3 is TGCAGCCATATTAGCGGGAGTGAGCAGTTCTTC. Protein sequence: CSHISGSEQFF.